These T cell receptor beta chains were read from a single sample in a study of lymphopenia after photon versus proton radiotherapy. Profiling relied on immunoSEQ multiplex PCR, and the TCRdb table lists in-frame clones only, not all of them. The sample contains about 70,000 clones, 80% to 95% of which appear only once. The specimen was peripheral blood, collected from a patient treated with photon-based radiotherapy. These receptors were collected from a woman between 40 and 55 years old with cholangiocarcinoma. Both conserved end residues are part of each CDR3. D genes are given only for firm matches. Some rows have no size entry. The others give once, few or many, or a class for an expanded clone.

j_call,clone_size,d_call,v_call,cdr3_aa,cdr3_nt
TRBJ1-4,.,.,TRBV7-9,CASSLGGLNEKLFF,TGTGCCAGCAGCTTAGGAGGACTTAATGAAAAACTGTTTTTT
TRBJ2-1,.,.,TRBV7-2,CASSTPGPNYNEQFF,TGTGCCAGCAGCACTCCCGGGCCAAACTACAATGAGCAGTTCTTC
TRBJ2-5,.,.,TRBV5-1,CASSLVRHGVGQQETQYF,TGCGCCAGCAGCTTGGTCCGGCATGGGGTCGGACAACAAGAGACCCAGTACTTC
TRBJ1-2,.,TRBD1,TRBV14,CASSQKRWTGGSNYGYTF,TGTGCCAGCAGCCAAAAGAGGTGGACAGGGGGGAGTAACTATGGCTACACCTTC
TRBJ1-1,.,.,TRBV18,CASSQGRNTEAFF,TGTGCCAGCTCACAGGGTAGGAACACTGAAGCTTTCTTT
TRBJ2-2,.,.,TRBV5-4,CASSPRATSRPGELFF,TGTGCCAGCAGCCCAAGGGCCACCTCGCGTCCCGGGGAGCTGTTTTTT
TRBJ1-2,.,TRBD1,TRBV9,CASTPEGQGASYGYTF,TGTGCCAGCACCCCCGAGGGACAGGGGGCCTCCTATGGCTACACCTTC
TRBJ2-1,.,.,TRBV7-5,CARSLDGGPFPYNEQFF,TGTGCCAGAAGCTTAGATGGAGGGCCATTCCCTTACAATGAGCAGTTCTTC
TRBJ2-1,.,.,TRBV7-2,CASTSLNEQFF,TGTGCCAGCACCTCCCTCAATGAGCAGTTCTTC
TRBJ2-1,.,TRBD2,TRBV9,CASSVRGTSTNEQFF,TGTGCCAGCAGCGTGCGGGGGACCTCTACAAATGAGCAGTTCTTC
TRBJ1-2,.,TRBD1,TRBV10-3,CATRTGANYGYTF,TGTGCCACCAGGACAGGGGCTAACTATGGCTACACCTTC
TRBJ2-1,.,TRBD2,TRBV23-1,CASSAHEGGGSSYNEQFF,TGCGCCAGCAGTGCCCATGAAGGCGGGGGAAGCTCCTACAATGAGCAGTTCTTC
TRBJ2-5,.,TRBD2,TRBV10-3,CAISESSGRDQGTQYF,TGTGCCATCAGTGAGTCTAGCGGGAGGGACCAAGGGACCCAGTACTTC
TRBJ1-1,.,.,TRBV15,CATSREAENTEAFF,TGTGCCACCAGCAGAGAAGCAGAAAACACTGAAGCTTTCTTT
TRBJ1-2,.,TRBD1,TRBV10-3,CAISEATQGAGYTF,TGTGCCATCAGTGAGGCAACACAGGGGGCGGGCTACACCTTC
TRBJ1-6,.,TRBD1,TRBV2,CASSGPGTGGSPLHF,TGTGCCAGCAGCGGCCCCGGGACAGGGGGATCACCCCTCCACTTT
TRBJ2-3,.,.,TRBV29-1,CSVLGRRLSTDTQYF,TGCAGCGTTCTGGGGCGCCGACTTAGCACAGATACGCAGTATTTT
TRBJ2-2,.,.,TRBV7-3,CASSKDTYTGELFF,TGTGCCAGCAGCAAGGACACCTACACCGGGGAGCTGTTTTTT
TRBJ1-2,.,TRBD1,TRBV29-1,CSVPTGAPTKGYTF,TGCAGCGTCCCTACAGGGGCCCCGACGAAAGGCTACACCTTC
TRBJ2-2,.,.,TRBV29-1,CSVEGRGNTGELFF,TGCAGCGTTGAAGGCAGGGGGAACACCGGGGAGCTGTTTTTT
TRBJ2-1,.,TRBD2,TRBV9,CASSVGGGLAGINEQFF,TGTGCCAGCAGCGTAGGCGGGGGTCTAGCGGGTATCAATGAGCAGTTCTTC
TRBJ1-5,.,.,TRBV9,CASSVGTTSNQPQHF,TGTGCCAGCAGCGTAGGGACAACAAGCAATCAGCCCCAGCATTTT
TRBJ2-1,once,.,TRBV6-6,CASTRLPGEQFF,TGTGCCAGCACCCGATTACCCGGTGAGCAGTTCTTC
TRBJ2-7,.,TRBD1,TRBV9,CASSPRDSYEQYF,TGTGCCAGCAGCCCCAGGGACAGCTACGAGCAGTACTTC
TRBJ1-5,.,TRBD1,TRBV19,CASSIYSTGGENQPQHF,TGTGCCAGTAGTATCTACTCCACAGGGGGAGAGAATCAGCCCCAGCATTTT
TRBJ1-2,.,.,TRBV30,CAWRDWRYGYTF,TGTGCCTGGAGGGACTGGAGATATGGCTACACCTTC
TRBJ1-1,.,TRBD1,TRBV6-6,CASREQGFMNTEAFF,TGTGCCAGCAGGGAACAGGGGTTCATGAACACTGAAGCTTTCTTT
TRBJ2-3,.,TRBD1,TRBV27,CASSPSGTGGTLDWADTQYF,TGTGCCAGCAGTCCGTCCGGGACAGGGGGCACCTTAGACTGGGCAGATACGCAGTATTTT
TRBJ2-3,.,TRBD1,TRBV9,CASTLFGDRGTDTQYF,TGTGCCAGCACCCTCTTTGGGGACAGGGGCACAGATACGCAGTATTTT
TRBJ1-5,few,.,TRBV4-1,CASSQEGLSQNQPQHF,TGCGCCAGCAGCCAAGAGGGGCTGAGCCAAAATCAGCCCCAGCATTTT
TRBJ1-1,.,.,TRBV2,CASIEGRVNTEAFF,TGTGCCAGCATAGAGGGCAGGGTGAACACTGAAGCTTTCTTT
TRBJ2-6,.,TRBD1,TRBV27,CASSSRPGQGSGANVLTF,TGTGCCAGCAGTTCCCGGCCGGGACAGGGCTCTGGGGCCAACGTCCTGACTTTC
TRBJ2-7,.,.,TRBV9,CASSLLEQGYEQYF,TGTGCCAGCAGCCTCCTGGAACAAGGATACGAGCAGTACTTC
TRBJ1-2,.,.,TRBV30,CAWSVKVHGYGYTF,TGTGCCTGGAGTGTGAAGGTGCATGGGTATGGCTACACCTTC
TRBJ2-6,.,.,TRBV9,CASSVRVVSSGANVLTF,TGTGCCAGCAGCGTGAGGGTAGTTTCTTCTGGGGCCAACGTCCTGACTTTC
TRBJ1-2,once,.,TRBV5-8,CASSSETKTYYGYTF,TGTGCCAGCAGCTCGGAAACGAAGACCTACTATGGCTACACCTTC
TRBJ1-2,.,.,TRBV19,CASIGDRKPYGYTF,TGTGCCAGTATAGGGGACCGAAAACCCTATGGCTACACCTTC
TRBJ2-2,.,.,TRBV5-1,CASSLGKNTGELFF,TGCGCCAGCAGCTTGGGCAAGAACACCGGGGAGCTGTTTTTT
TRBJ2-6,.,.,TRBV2,CASHREAGANVLTF,TGTGCCAGCCACCGGGAAGCTGGGGCCAACGTCCTGACTTTC
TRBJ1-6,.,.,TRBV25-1,CASSDYNSPLHF,TGTGCCAGCAGTGATTACAATTCACCCCTCCACTTT
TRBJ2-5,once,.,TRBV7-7,CASSTPGGTAKETQYF,TGTGCTAGCAGCACCCCAGGGGGGACAGCAAAAGAGACCCAGTACTTC
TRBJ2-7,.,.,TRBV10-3,CAISDSRQRTAYEQYF,TGTGCCATCAGTGACTCGAGACAACGGACAGCCTACGAGCAGTACTTC
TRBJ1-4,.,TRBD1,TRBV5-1,CASSSGTGDREKLFF,TGCGCCAGCAGCTCCGGGACAGGGGACCGGGAAAAACTGTTTTTT
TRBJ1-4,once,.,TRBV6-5,CASSPTGTNEKLFF,TGTGCCAGCAGTCCGACAGGAACTAATGAAAAACTGTTTTTT
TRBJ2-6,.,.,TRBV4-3,CASSQGSSGANVLTF,TGCGCCAGCAGCCAAGGAAGCTCTGGGGCCAACGTCCTGACTTTC
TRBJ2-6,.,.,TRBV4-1,CASSREGATGANVLTF,TGCGCCAGCAGCCGGGAGGGGGCTACTGGGGCCAACGTCCTGACTTTC
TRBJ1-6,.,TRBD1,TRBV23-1,CASSARQGRSSYNSPLHF,TGCGCCAGCAGTGCCAGACAGGGTAGGAGCTCCTATAATTCACCCCTCCACTTT
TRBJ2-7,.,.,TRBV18,CASSPQGSIFYEQYF,TGTGCCAGCTCACCACAAGGGAGCATATTCTACGAGCAGTACTTC
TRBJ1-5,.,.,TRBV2,CASNIGRSNQPQHF,TGTGCCAGCAATATTGGGCGCTCCAATCAGCCCCAGCATTTT
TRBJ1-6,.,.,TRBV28,CASSLSSYNSPLHF,TGTGCCAGCAGTCTTAGCTCCTATAATTCACCCCTCCACTTT
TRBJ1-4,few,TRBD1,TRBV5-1,CASKYRQSTGTGGADEKLFF,TGCGCCAGCAAATACCGACAGTCAACCGGGACAGGGGGCGCGGATGAAAAACTGTTTTTT
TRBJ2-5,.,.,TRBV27,CASSPYRSGVLRSGTQETQYF,TGTGCCAGCAGTCCCTATCGGTCGGGGGTCCTAAGGAGTGGGACCCAAGAGACCCAGTACTTC
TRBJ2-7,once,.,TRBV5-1,CASSLVLGEQYF,TGCGCCAGCAGCTTGGTGCTGGGCGAGCAGTACTTC
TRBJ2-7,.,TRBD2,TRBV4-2,CASSQDSGTSDLTEQYF,TGTGCCAGCAGCCAAGACTCGGGGACTAGCGATCTTACGGAGCAGTACTTC
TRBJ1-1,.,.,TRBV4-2,CASSQEENTEAFF,TGTGCCAGCAGCCAAGAAGAGAACACTGAAGCTTTCTTT
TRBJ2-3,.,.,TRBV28,CASSLDHQYF,TGTGCCAGCAGTTTGGACCACCAGTATTTT
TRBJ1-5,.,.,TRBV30,CAWSVGSNQPQHF,TGTGCCTGGAGTGTCGGTAGCAATCAGCCCCAGCATTTT
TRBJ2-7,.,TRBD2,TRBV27,CASGRRLAGTYEQYF,TGTGCCTCCGGGCGGAGGCTAGCGGGGACCTACGAGCAGTACTTC
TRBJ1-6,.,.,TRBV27,CASNRGFHDSPLHF,TGTGCCAGCAACCGGGGCTTTCATGATTCACCCCTCCACTTT
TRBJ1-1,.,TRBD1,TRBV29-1,CSVRTGSTEAFF,TGCAGCGTAAGGACAGGGTCCACTGAAGCTTTCTTT